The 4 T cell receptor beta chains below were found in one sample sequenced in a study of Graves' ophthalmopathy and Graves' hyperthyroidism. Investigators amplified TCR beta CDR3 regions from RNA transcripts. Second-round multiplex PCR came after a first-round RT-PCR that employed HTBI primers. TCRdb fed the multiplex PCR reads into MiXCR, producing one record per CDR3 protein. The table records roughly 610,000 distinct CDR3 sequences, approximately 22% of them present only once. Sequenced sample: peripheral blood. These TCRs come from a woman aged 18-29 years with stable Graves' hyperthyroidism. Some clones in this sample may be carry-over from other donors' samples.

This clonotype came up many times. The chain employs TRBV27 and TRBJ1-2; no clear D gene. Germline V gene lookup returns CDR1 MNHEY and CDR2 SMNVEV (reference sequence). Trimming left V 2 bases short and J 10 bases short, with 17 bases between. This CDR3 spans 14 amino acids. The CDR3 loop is CASSLRTAMGVYTF. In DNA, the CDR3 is TGTGCCAGCAGTTTACGGACGGCGATGGGAGTCTACACCTTC.

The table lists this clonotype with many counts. DNA for the CDR3: TGTGCCAGCAGTTACTCGAACAGGGACACTGAAGCTTTCTTT. Amino acid sequence: CASSYSNRDTEAFF. The rearrangement links TRBV6-5 to TRBJ1-1, with D maybe TRBD1 (6 bases). The CDR3 runs 14 residues. The V gene lost 0 bases and the J gene lost 3 bases, with 8 bases spanning the gap. Per the germline V gene, CDR1 is MNHEY and CDR2 is SVGAGI.

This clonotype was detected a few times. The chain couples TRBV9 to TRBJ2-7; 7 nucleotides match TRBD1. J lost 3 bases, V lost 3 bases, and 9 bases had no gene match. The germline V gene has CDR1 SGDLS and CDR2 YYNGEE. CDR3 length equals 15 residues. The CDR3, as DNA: TGTGCCAGCAGCGCAGGGACAGCTTCGTACTACGAGCAGTACTTC. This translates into CASSAGTASYYEQYF.

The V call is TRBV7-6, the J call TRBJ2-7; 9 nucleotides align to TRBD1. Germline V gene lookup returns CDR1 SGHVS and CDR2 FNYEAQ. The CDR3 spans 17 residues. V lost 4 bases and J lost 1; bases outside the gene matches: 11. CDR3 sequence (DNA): TGTGCCAGCAGCTCCCAAATCCCGGGACAGGGATCCTACGAGCAGTACTTC. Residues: CASSSQIPGQGSYEQYF.